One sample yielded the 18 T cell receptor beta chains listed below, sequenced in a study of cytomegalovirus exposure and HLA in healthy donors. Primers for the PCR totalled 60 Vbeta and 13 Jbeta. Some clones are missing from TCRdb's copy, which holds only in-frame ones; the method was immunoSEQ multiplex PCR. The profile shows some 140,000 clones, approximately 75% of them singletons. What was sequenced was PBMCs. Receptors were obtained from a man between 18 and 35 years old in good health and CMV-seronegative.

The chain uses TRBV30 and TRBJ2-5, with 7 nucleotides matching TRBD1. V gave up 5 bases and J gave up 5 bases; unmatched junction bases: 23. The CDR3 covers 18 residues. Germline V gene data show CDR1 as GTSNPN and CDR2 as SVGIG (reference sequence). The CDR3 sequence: CAWGRGVGTGVIGETQYF. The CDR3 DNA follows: TGTGCCTGGGGGCGTGGGGTCGGCACAGGGGTCATCGGGGAGACCCAGTACTTC.

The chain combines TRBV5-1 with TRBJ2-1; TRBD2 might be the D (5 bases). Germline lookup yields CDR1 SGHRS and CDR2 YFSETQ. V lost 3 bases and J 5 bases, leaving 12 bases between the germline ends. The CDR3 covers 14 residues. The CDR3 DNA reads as TGCGCCAGCAGCTCGCTAGCCTCTGACAATGAGCAGTTCTTC. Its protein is CASSSLASDNEQFF.

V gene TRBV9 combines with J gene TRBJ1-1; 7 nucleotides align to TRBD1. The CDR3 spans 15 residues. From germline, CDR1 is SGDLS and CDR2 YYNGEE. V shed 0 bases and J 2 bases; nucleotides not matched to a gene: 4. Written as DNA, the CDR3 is TGTGCCAGCAGCGTAGGGGACAGCTACAACACTGAAGCTTTCTTT. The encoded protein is CASSVGDSYNTEAFF.

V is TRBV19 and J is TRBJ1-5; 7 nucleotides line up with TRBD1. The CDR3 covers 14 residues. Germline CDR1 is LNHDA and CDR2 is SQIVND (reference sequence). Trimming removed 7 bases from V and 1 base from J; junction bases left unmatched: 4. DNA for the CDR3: TGTGCCAGTACCCTCAGGGGGAGCAATCAGCCCCAGCATTTT. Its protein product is CASTLRGSNQPQHF. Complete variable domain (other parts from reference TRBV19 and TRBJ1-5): DGGITQSPKYLFRKEGQNVTLSCEQNLNHDAMYWYRQDPGQGLRLIYYSQIVNDFQKGDIAEGYSVSREKKESFPLTVTSAQKNPTAFYLCASTLRGSNQPQHFGDGTRLSIL.

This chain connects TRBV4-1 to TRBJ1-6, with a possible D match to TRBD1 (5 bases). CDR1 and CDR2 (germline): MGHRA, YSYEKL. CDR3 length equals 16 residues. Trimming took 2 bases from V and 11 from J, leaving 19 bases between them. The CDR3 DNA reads TGCGCCAGCAGCCAAATAACCGGACAACGAGGACCACCCCTCCACTTT. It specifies CASSQITGQRGPPLHF.

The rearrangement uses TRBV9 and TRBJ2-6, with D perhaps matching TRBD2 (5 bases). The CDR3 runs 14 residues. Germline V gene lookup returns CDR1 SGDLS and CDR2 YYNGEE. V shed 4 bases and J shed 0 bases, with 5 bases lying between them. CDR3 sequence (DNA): TGTGCCAGCAGCCGGGACTCTGGGGCCAACGTCCTGACTTTC. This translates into CASSRDSGANVLTF.

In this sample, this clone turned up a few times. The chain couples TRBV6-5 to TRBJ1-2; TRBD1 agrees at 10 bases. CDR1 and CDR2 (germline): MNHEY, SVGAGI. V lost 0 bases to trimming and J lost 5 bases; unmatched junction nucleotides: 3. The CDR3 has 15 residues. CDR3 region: CASSYSGTGAYGYTF. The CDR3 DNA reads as TGTGCCAGCAGTTACTCCGGGACAGGGGCGTATGGCTACACCTTC.

CDR3 sequence: CAWRGRGLETQYF. In DNA, the CDR3 is TGTGCCTGGAGGGGTAGGGGGCTGGAGACCCAGTACTTC. This chain joins TRBV30 and TRBJ2-5; 7 nucleotides agree with TRBD1. Germline V gives CDR1 GTSNPN, CDR2 SVGIG (reference sequence). Losses at the gene ends were 3 bases for V and 5 bases for J; bases not matched to a gene: 6. The CDR3 is 13 amino acids. The variable domain in full, with the rest retrieved from reference TRBV30 and TRBJ2-5, is SQTIHQWPATLVQPVGSPLSLECTVEGTSNPNLYWYRQAAGRGLQLLFYSVGIGQISSEVPQNLSASRPQDRQFILSSKKLLLSDSGFYLCAWRGRGLETQYFGPGTRLLVL.

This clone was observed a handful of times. This CDR3 reads CASSQDGGNPNNSPLHF. The CDR3 nucleotides read TGCGCCAGCAGCCAAGACGGGGGGAATCCAAATAATTCACCCCTCCACTTT. The chain is built from TRBV4-1 and TRBJ1-6; D might be TRBD1 (5 bases). The CDR3 sequence is 17 residues long. V lost 0 bases and J lost 5, with 14 bases in between. CDR1 is MGHRA, CDR2 YSYEKL, per germline.

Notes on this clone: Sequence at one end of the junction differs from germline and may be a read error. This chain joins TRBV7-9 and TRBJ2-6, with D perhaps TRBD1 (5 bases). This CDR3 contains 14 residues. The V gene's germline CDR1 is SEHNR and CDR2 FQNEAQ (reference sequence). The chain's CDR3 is CASSLPSGANGLTF. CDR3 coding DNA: TGTGCCAGCAGCTTACCCTCTGGGGCCAACGGCCTGACTTTC.

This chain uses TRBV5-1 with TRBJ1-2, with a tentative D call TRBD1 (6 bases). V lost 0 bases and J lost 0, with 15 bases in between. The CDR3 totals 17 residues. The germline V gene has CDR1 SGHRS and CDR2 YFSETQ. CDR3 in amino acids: CASSLAGAEFPNYGYTF. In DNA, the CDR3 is TGCGCCAGCAGCTTGGCAGGGGCAGAATTCCCTAACTATGGCTACACCTTC.

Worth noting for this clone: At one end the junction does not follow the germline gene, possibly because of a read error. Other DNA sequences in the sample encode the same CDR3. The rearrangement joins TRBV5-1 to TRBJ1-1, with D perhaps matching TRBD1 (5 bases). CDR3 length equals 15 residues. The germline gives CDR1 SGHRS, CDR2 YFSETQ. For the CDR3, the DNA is TGCGCCAGCAGCCCGGCTGGGGCCATGAACACTGAAGCCTTCTTT. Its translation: CASSPAGAMNTEAFF.

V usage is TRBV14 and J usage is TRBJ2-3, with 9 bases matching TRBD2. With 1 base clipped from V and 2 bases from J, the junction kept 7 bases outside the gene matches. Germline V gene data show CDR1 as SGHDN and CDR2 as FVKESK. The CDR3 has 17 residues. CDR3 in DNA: TGTGCCAGCAGCCAAGCAAAGCGGGGGGCGAACACAGATACGCAGTATTTT. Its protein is CASSQAKRGANTDTQYF.

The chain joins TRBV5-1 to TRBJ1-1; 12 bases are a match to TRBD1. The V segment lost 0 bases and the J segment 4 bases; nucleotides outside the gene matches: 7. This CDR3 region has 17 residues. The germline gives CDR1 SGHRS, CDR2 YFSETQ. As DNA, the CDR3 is TGCGCCAGCAGCTTGGAGGGGACAGGGGGCCATAGCACTGAAGCTTTCTTT. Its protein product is CASSLEGTGGHSTEAFF.

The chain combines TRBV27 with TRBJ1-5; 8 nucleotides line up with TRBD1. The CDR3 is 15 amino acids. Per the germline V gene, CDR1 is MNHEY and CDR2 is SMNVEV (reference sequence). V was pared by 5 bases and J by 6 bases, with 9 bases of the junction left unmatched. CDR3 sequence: CASSRTGRDSQPQHF. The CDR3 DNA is TGTGCCAGCAGTAGGACAGGGCGGGACAGTCAGCCCCAGCATTTT.

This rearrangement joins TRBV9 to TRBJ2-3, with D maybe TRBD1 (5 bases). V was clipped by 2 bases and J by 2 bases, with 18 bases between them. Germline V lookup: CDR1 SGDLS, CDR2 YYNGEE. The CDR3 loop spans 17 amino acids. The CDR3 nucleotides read TGTGCCAGCAGCGTGGCAGGGATCACGACGGACACAGATACGCAGTATTTT. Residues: CASSVAGITTDTDTQYF.

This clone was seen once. CDR3 nucleotides: TGTGCCAGCAGGCCACGCGAGTACTATGGCTACACCTTC. Protein product: CASRPREYYGYTF. V usage is TRBV27 and J usage is TRBJ1-2; no definite D call. The V and J ends lost 6 bases and 3 bases respectively, with 11 bases between them. Germline V lookup: CDR1 MNHEY, CDR2 SMNVEV (reference sequence). The CDR3 is 13 amino acids.

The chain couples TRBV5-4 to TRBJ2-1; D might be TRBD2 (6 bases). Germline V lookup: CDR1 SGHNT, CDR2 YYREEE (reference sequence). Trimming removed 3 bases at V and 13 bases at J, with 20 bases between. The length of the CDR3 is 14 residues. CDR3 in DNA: TGTGCCAGCAGCTCCGACGGGACCGGCGGGGACCAGTTCTTC. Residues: CASSSDGTGGDQFF.